This TCR beta chain appears in the sequencing data of a study of Tregs in tolerant kidney transplant recipients. Study context: Related graft donors supplied nonmyeloablative bone marrow transplants, and mixed chimerism was transient.

Germline V CDR1 and CDR2: SGHTA, FQGTGA. Unmatched junction bases numbered 11, after V lost 4 bases and J lost 7 bases. The CDR3 has 16 amino acids. Unstimulated regulatory T cells (CD4+CD25+CD127-), CD4+CD25- non-regulatory cells, CD4 and CD8 cells were FACS-sorted from thawed PBMCs. This clone was recorded only once. As yet, its antigen is unknown. The data were produced by immunoSEQ multiplex PCR, yet TCRdb's version contains in-frame clones alone and is incomplete. The sample yields about 83,000 clones, 95% to 98% seen once. General observations from the study: Donor-specific Treg expansion exceeded global Treg expansion in tolerant patients, suggesting antigen drive. Activated donor B cell expansion appeared to reveal the most relevant donor-specific TCRbeta repertoire.

The sample in question was CD4+ T cells from blood, obtained before the transplant. The TCR was taken from a human donor who received a combined kidney and bone marrow transplant. The V and J genes are TRBV7-3 and TRBJ2-1, with 9 bases identical to TRBD2. The CDR3 protein is CASSSRRASGVNEQFF. In DNA, the CDR3 is TGTGCCAGCAGCTCCCGACGGGCTAGCGGGGTGAATGAGCAGTTCTTC.